This T cell receptor beta chain emerged from a study of blood T cell repertoires in COVID-19. Background on the study: Sample material is recorded as cDNA or gDNA derived from T cells, B-cell-depleted T cells, or PBMCs.

Only in-frame clones appear in the TCRdb table, and some are missing; sequencing was by immunoSEQ multiplex PCR. The sample yields about 200,000 clones, 85% seen once. This clone was seen a handful of times. Sequencing was performed on peripheral blood. The receptor was isolated from a woman older than 75 with acute or convalescent COVID-19.

The CDR3, as DNA: TGTGCCAGCAGCGTAGTCGCCCGGGGGGACGCTTTCTTT. This sequence encodes CASSVVARGDAFF. The rearrangement uses TRBV9 and TRBJ1-1; D might be TRBD1 (5 bases). Germline lookup yields CDR1 SGDLS and CDR2 YYNGEE. V shed 0 bases and J shed 11 bases, with 14 bases lying between them. The CDR3 has 13 amino acids. The full variable domain, with the rest looked up from reference TRBV9 and TRBJ1-1, is DSGVTQTPKHLITATGQRVTLRCSPRSGDLSVYWYQQSLDQGLQFLIQYYNGEERAKGNILERFSAQQFPDLHSELNLSSLELGDSALYFCASSVVARGDAFFGQGTRLTVV.